These 26 T cell receptor beta chains originate from one sample sequenced in a study of shared clonotypes between healthy human individuals (dated by TCRdb to about 2020). Libraries were built with the immunoSEQ multiplex PCR assay. TCRdb provides this immuneACCESS table in a form limited to in-frame rearrangements. Some clones are lacking; in checked studies, under half of them reflect an unresolved V gene, and why the rest are absent is not known. The sample has approximately 1,000,000 clones on record, around 77% of them singletons. Of the sample, roughly 0.9% falls within the top ten clones. Source material: memory CD4+ T cells from PBMCs. Reading the label with the study, this specimen's cell subset or site is: CD45RA-negative fraction. Source of these receptors: a man younger than 35 in good health. Some clones in this sample may be carry-over from other donors' samples.

This sequence joins TRBV7-9 and TRBJ1-4; TRBD1 is a possible D gene (5 bases). The CDR3 is made up of 15 amino acids. Germline assignment: CDR1 SEHNR and CDR2 FQNEAQ (reference sequence). The V and J ends lost 4 bases and 7 bases respectively, with 16 bases between them. The CDR3 sequence is CASSSARTRGEKLFF. The CDR3 coding sequence is TGTGCCAGCAGCTCCGCGAGGACACGAGGTGAAAAACTGTTTTTT.

The table lists this clone with many counts. The chain combines TRBV9 with TRBJ2-5, with TRBD2 matching over 9 bases. V gave up 4 bases and J gave up 3 bases; unmatched junction bases: 4. Germline assignment: CDR1 SGDLS and CDR2 YYNGEE. This CDR3 is 14 amino acids long. Here the CDR3 reads CASSFSGSEETQYF. In nucleotides, the CDR3 is TGTGCCAGCAGCTTTAGCGGGAGCGAAGAGACCCAGTACTTC.

The gene calls are TRBV5-1 and TRBJ2-7, with TRBD1 matching over 9 bases. The germline gives CDR1 SGHRS, CDR2 YFSETQ. The CDR3 runs 16 residues. V was clipped by 0 bases and J by 5 bases; unmatched bases: 9. The CDR3 bases are TGCGCCAGCAGCTTGGGACAGACAGGGGGAAACGACGAGCAGTACTTC. It translates to CASSLGQTGGNDEQYF.

This clone occurred once. The sample carries other DNA sequences with the same CDR3. This rearrangement joins TRBV7-2 to TRBJ2-1, with D unclear. V dropped 1 base and J dropped 1 base, with 8 bases sitting between them. The CDR3 length is 15 residues. Germline loops: CDR1 SGHTA, CDR2 FQGNSA. The CDR3 DNA sequence: TGTGCCAGCAGCTTAGTGGCAGATTCCTACAATGAGCAGTTCTTC. Amino acid sequence: CASSLVADSYNEQFF.

The rearrangement joins TRBV9 to TRBJ2-3; no clear D gene. Germline lookup yields CDR1 SGDLS and CDR2 YYNGEE. Trimming removed 4 bases from V and 3 bases from J, with 15 bases in between. The CDR3 is 15 residues long. The DNA for the CDR3 is TGTGCCAGCAGCCTGTCGTATAGCTGGACAGATACGCAGTATTTT. Amino acids: CASSLSYSWTDTQYF. Looking up the rest from reference TRBV9 and TRBJ2-3 gives the full variable domain: DSGVTQTPKHLITATGQRVTLRCSPRSGDLSVYWYQQSLDQGLQFLIQYYNGEERAKGNILERFSAQQFPDLHSELNLSSLELGDSALYFCASSLSYSWTDTQYFGPGTRLTVL.

The chain recombines TRBV5-4 with TRBJ1-2; D is unclear. Germline CDR1 reads SGHNT; CDR2 reads YYREEE (reference sequence). The V and J ends lost 7 bases and 3 bases respectively, with 13 bases between them. CDR3 length: 13 residues. For the CDR3, the DNA is TGTGCCAGCTTCAACCCCCGGGACTATGGCTACACCTTC. Translated: CASFNPRDYGYTF.

As regards this clone: The sample holds other DNA sequences that translate to the same CDR3. This chain uses TRBV9 with TRBJ1-1, with a weak D call TRBD1 (5 bases). V shed 0 bases and J shed 3 bases, with 9 bases lying between them. Germline V lookup: CDR1 SGDLS, CDR2 YYNGEE. CDR3 length: 14 residues. The CDR3 here is CASSVVPGDTEAFF. CDR3 DNA: TGTGCCAGCAGCGTAGTCCCGGGGGACACTGAAGCTTTCTTT.

The J gene is TRBJ1-3, the V gene TRBV7-9; the D is unclear. V dropped 2 bases and J dropped 0 bases, with 8 bases sitting between them. This CDR3 comprises 15 residues. Germline assignment: CDR1 SEHNR and CDR2 FQNEAQ (reference sequence). The CDR3 protein is CASSLMAGSGNTIYF. CDR3 coding DNA: TGTGCCAGCAGCTTAATGGCGGGCTCTGGAAACACCATATATTTT. Full variable domain (missing parts from reference TRBV7-9 and TRBJ1-3): DTGVSQNPRHKITKRGQNVTFRCDPISEHNRLYWYRQTLGQGPEFLTYFQNEAQLEKSRLLSDRFSAERPKGSFSTLEIQRTEQGDSAMYLCASSLMAGSGNTIYFGEGSWLTVV.

This clone came up many times. CDR3 sequence (DNA): TGTGCCAGCAGTTTGACAGGGGGCTCGATTTCGGAGACCCAGTACTTC. Protein product: CASSLTGGSISETQYF. This chain joins TRBV2 and TRBJ2-5, with 10 bases lining up with TRBD1. Germline V gene data show CDR1 as SNHLY and CDR2 as FYNNEI. The CDR3 spans 16 residues. Losses at the gene ends were 5 bases for V and 5 bases for J; bases not matched to a gene: 11. Full variable domain (outside the CDR3, taken from reference TRBV2 and TRBJ2-5): EPEVTQTPSHQVTQMGQEVILRCVPISNHLYFYWYRQILGQKVEFLVSFYNNEISEKSEIFDDQFSVERPDGSNFTLKIRSTKLEDSAMYFCASSLTGGSISETQYFGPGTRLLVL.

Details on this clone: A read error may be the cause here, since a much bigger clone is one base away. The V gene is TRBV7-9, the J gene TRBJ2-5, with D possibly TRBD1 on 6 matching bases. Germline V CDR1 and CDR2: SEHNR, FQNEAQ (reference sequence). V lost 7 bases and J lost 1, with 13 bases in between. The CDR3 consists of 14 residues. CDR3 DNA sequence: TGTGCCAGCATCCTAGGACAGATCCAAGAGACCCAGTACTTC. Translating it yields CASILGQIQETQYF.

The V call is TRBV11-2, the J call TRBJ2-1; TRBD1 might be the D (5 bases). The CDR3 is made up of 15 amino acids. Trimming removed 5 bases from V and 5 bases from J, with 16 bases in between. In germline, CDR1 is SGHAT, CDR2 FQNNGV. CDR3 protein: CASSGKGAGDNEQFF. The CDR3 DNA is TGTGCCAGCAGCGGCAAAGGGGCTGGGGACAATGAGCAGTTCTTC.

The chain has TRBV5-1 and TRBJ2-7; D is ambiguous. Germline values: CDR1 SGHRS, CDR2 YFSETQ. The CDR3 covers 15 residues. V was cut by 2 bases and J by 0 bases, with 12 bases left in between. CDR3 nucleotides: TGCGCCAGCAGCTTTTCGGTCCTCACCTCCTACGAGCAGTACTTC. This translates into CASSFSVLTSYEQYF.

This clone was seen just once. The chain employs TRBV28 and TRBJ2-7, with D perhaps matching TRBD1 (6 bases). Per germline, CDR1 MDHEN and CDR2 SYDVKM. The CDR3 is 14 residues long. V lost 3 bases and J 5 bases, leaving 14 bases between the germline ends. CDR3 DNA: TGTGCCAGCAGTTTCGACAGGCCTCAGGACGAGCAGTACTTC. It encodes CASSFDRPQDEQYF. Supplemented by reference TRBV28 and TRBJ2-7, the full variable domain reads DVKVTQSSRYLVKRTGEKVFLECVQDMDHENMFWYRQDPGLGLRLIYFSYDVKMKEKGDIPEGYSVSREKKERFSLILESASTNQTSMYLCASSFDRPQDEQYFGPGTRLTVT.

The genes are TRBV11-2 and TRBJ2-7, with 11 bases fitting TRBD1. The CDR3 totals 15 residues. Germline assignment: CDR1 SGHAT and CDR2 FQNNGV. V was pared by 3 bases and J by 3 bases, with 4 bases of the junction left unmatched. The CDR3 nucleotides read TGTGCCAGCAGCTTCGGGACAGGGGGACTCTACGAGCAGTACTTC. Translating gives CASSFGTGGLYEQYF.

This clone appeared a single time. The chain has TRBV19 and TRBJ1-5, with D possibly being TRBD1 (5 bases). Germline V gene lookup returns CDR1 LNHDA and CDR2 SQIVND (reference sequence). The V and J ends lost 3 bases and 3 bases respectively, with 12 bases between them. The length of the CDR3 is 15 residues. DNA of the CDR3: TGTGCCAGTAGTATCACAGGAGGGCCCAATCAGCCCCAGCATTTT. Its translation: CASSITGGPNQPQHF. Supplemented by reference TRBV19 and TRBJ1-5, the full variable domain reads DGGITQSPKYLFRKEGQNVTLSCEQNLNHDAMYWYRQDPGQGLRLIYYSQIVNDFQKGDIAEGYSVSREKKESFPLTVTSAQKNPTAFYLCASSITGGPNQPQHFGDGTRLSIL.

This chain uses TRBV19 with TRBJ2-3; 11 nucleotides align to TRBD2. Germline CDR1 is LNHDA and CDR2 is SQIVND (reference sequence). With V trimmed by 5 bases and J by 6 bases, 16 bases remained unmatched. The CDR3 is made up of 18 amino acids. As DNA, the CDR3 is TGTGCCAGTAGTCCGACGCCCGGGACTAGCGGCCTACCTGATACGCAGTATTTT. Translated: CASSPTPGTSGLPDTQYF.

The chain has TRBV5-5 and TRBJ1-2; D gene unclear. The germline CDR1 and CDR2 sequences are SGHKS and YYEKEE (reference sequence). The CDR3 covers 15 residues. V shed 2 bases and J shed 4 bases, with 15 bases lying between them. The CDR3 DNA sequence: TGTGCCAGCAGCTTAGGTAGTAGTCACTTCTATGGCTACACCTTC. The encoded protein is CASSLGSSHFYGYTF.

This clone showed up just once. Other nucleotide sequences in the sample specify the same CDR3. The CDR3 spells CASSPRLYEQYF. CDR3 DNA: TGTGCCAGCTCACCACGACTTTACGAGCAGTACTTC. The V call is TRBV18, the J call TRBJ2-7, with D unclear. The CDR3 is made up of 12 amino acids. Germline CDR1 reads KGHSH; CDR2 reads LQKENI. V lost 1 base to trimming and J lost 4 bases, with 5 bases between them.

This chain links TRBV28 with TRBJ1-2, with TRBD1 matching 10 bases. The CDR3 totals 15 residues. Trimming removed 6 bases from V and 4 bases from J; junction bases left unmatched: 8. Germline V gene sequence: CDR1 MDHEN, CDR2 SYDVKM. CDR3 sequence reads: CASRLTGQGGYGYTF. The CDR3 nucleotides read TGTGCCAGCAGATTAACCGGACAGGGGGGCTATGGCTACACCTTC.

This clone showed up just a few times. The chain carries TRBV18 and TRBJ1-1, with TRBD1 matching 8 bases. The J segment lost 3 bases and the V segment lost 4 bases, leaving 10 bases of the junction unmatched. CDR3 length equals 16 residues. CDR1 and CDR2 (germline): KGHSH, LQKENI. Here the CDR3 DNA reads TGTGCCAGCTCACACAGACAGGGGAGAGTGGACACTGAAGCTTTCTTT. Translation gives CASSHRQGRVDTEAFF.

The gene calls are TRBV26 and TRBJ1-2; the table calls TRBD1, which could not be checked here. TRBV26 is listed as a pseudogene. The CDR3 has 14 residues. For the CDR3, the DNA is TGTGCCAGCAGAACTACAGGGGTCCGGTATGGCTACACCTTC. Its translation is CASRTTGVRYGYTF.

The chain has TRBV29-1 and TRBJ2-5; 10 nucleotides match TRBD2. Germline loops: CDR1 SQVTM, CDR2 ANQGSEA. Unmatched junction bases numbered 9, after V lost 3 bases and J lost 5 bases. CDR3 size: 15 residues. The CDR3 region is CSVDLSSGSGETQYF. In nucleotides, the CDR3 is TGCAGCGTTGACCTTTCTAGCGGGAGCGGGGAGACCCAGTACTTC.

J is TRBJ1-4 and V is TRBV5-1, with TRBD1 as a possible D gene (5 bases). The V gene lost 0 bases and the J gene lost 3 bases, with 9 bases spanning the gap. Per the germline V gene, CDR1 is SGHRS and CDR2 is YFSETQ. The CDR3 covers 15 residues. The CDR3 DNA sequence: TGCGCCAGCAGCTTGGGGGCCAGGGCTAATGAAAAACTGTTTTTT. Residues: CASSLGARANEKLFF.

V usage is TRBV27 and J usage is TRBJ2-1; no firm D call. Germline CDR1 and CDR2: MNHEY and SMNVEV (reference sequence). V shed 5 bases and J shed 6 bases, with 8 bases lying between them. There are 12 residues in the CDR3. The CDR3 spells CASSRKFNEQFF. The CDR3 DNA follows: TGTGCCAGCAGTCGTAAGTTCAATGAGCAGTTCTTC.

There are many counts of this clone. At the DNA level, this CDR3 is encoded by other sequences in the same sample as well. This sequence joins TRBV5-1 and TRBJ2-5; the D is unclear. The V end lost 0 bases, the J end lost 3 bases, and 0 bases lay between the germline ends. The germline gives CDR1 SGHRS, CDR2 YFSETQ. The length of the CDR3 is 11 residues. CDR3 coding DNA: TGCGCCAGCAGCTTGGAAGAGACCCAGTACTTC. Translation gives CASSLEETQYF.

The CDR3 coding sequence is TGCAGCGTTCACCCCTCTTATGAGCAGTACTTC. Protein product: CSVHPSYEQYF. J is TRBJ2-7 and V is TRBV29-1, with unresolved D. Germline V CDR1 and CDR2: SQVTM, ANQGSEA. Between the trimmed V and J ends, which lost 5 bases and 7 bases, there was a span of 12 bases. The CDR3 spans 11 residues.